This TCR beta chain came from a study of T cell changes during pregnancy in multiple sclerosis. In germline, CDR1 is SGHAT, CDR2 FQDESV (reference sequence). V gave up 5 bases and J gave up 0 bases, with 11 bases separating them. The CDR3 loop spans 15 amino acids. TCRdb keeps only in-frame clones here, not all; method: immunoSEQ multiplex PCR. The sample records about 59,000 clones, about 87% being singletons. The chain has TRBV11-1 and TRBJ2-1, with D maybe TRBD1 (6 bases). The receptor comes from a female donor in good health, enrolled as a control in a pregnancy study. Source: peripheral blood, taken in the first trimester of pregnancy. The CDR3 region has the DNA TGTGCCAGCAGCCTTCTAGGGGGCTCCTACAATGAGCAGTTCTTC. It yields the protein CASSLLGGSYNEQFF.